Shown below are 22 T cell receptor beta chains from a single sample sequenced in a study of OX40 agonist ivuxolimab in advanced cancers. The repertoire was sequenced with immunoSEQ multiplex PCR; TCRdb's copy has only in-frame clones and lacks some. Found here are tens of thousands of clones, roughly 88% of them singletons; the top ten hold 36%. The starting material was CD4+ or CD8+ T cells sorted from blood, obtained in a trial of the OX40 agonist ivuxolimab. These receptors were obtained from an adult with an advanced solid tumor such as melanoma, head and neck, liver or kidney cancer.

This clone showed up just once. The chain recombines TRBV6-6 with TRBJ2-7, with D perhaps given as TRBD1 or TRBD2 (5 bases each). The germline CDR1 and CDR2 sequences are MNHNY and SVGAGI (reference sequence). The CDR3 length is 12 residues. Trimming pared 6 bases from V and 7 bases from J, leaving 13 bases between. CDR3 sequence reads: CASSLLGAEQYF. In DNA form, the CDR3 reads TGTGCCAGCAGCCTTCTCGGGGCTGAGCAGTACTTC.

The rearrangement links TRBV5-6 to TRBJ2-4; TRBD1 aligns across 9 bases. V lost 5 bases and J lost 9; bases outside the gene matches: 12. The CDR3 runs to 15 residues. CDR1 and CDR2 from the germline V gene are SGHDT and YYEEEE. The CDR3: CASRGTGHGVGIQYF. The DNA for the CDR3 is TGTGCCAGCAGAGGGACAGGGCATGGGGTTGGCATTCAGTACTTC.

The genes are TRBV4-1 and TRBJ2-3, with D possibly being TRBD2 (5 bases). The germline V gene encodes CDR1 MGHRA and CDR2 YSYEKL. Deletions cut 2 bases from V and 1 base from J, with 16 bases between. CDR3 length: 17 amino acids. The CDR3 is CASSQQSGTTRTDTQYF. As DNA, the CDR3 is TGCGCCAGCAGCCAACAGAGCGGTACCACCCGCACAGATACGCAGTATTTT.

The chain carries TRBV23-1 and TRBJ2-1; 11 nucleotides match TRBD2. TRBV23-1 is known as an ORF, though its function is uncertain. This CDR3 comprises 21 residues. V lost 3 bases, J lost 0 bases, and 16 bases stayed unmatched. As DNA, the CDR3 is TGCGCCAGCAGTCAGCCCCCCGGGGGTCTAGCGGGAGGCAGCTCCTACAATGAGCAGTTCTTC. Residues: CASSQPPGGLAGGSSYNEQFF.

The chain employs TRBV9 and TRBJ2-2; 8 positions agree with TRBD1. J was trimmed by 5 bases and V by 1 base; bases with no gene match: 7. Germline CDR1 and CDR2: SGDLS and YYNGEE. CDR3 length equals 16 residues. The CDR3 DNA reads as TGTGCCAGCAGCGTAAGGGGCAGGGGGCGAACCGGGGAGCTGTTTTTT. It specifies CASSVRGRGRTGELFF.

V usage is TRBV9 and J usage is TRBJ2-1; 10 nucleotides agree with TRBD2. The CDR3 sequence is 17 residues long. Trimming took 4 bases from V and 1 from J; bases not matched to a gene: 8. CDR1 and CDR2 from the germline V gene are SGDLS and YYNGEE. The CDR3 sequence: CASSTNRAGGSYNEQFF. The CDR3, as DNA: TGTGCCAGCAGCACCAATCGAGCGGGAGGGTCCTACAATGAGCAGTTCTTC.

This clone was observed a single time. The genes are TRBV11-2 and TRBJ2-2; perhaps TRBD1 as D (6 bases). Germline assignment: CDR1 SGHAT and CDR2 FQNNGV. The CDR3 totals 14 residues. With 3 bases removed from V and 3 bases from J, the gap between germline ends came to 8 bases. The CDR3 DNA reads as TGTGCCAGCAGCTTTTCAGGGGACACCGGGGAGCTGTTTTTT. It codes for CASSFSGDTGELFF.

The chain uses TRBV30 and TRBJ2-1, with D possibly TRBD1 on 6 matching bases. V lost 3 bases and J 4 bases, leaving 13 bases between the germline ends. CDR1 is GTSNPN and CDR2 is SVGIG in the germline V gene (reference sequence). The CDR3 totals 14 residues. CDR3: CAWRGQSFYNEQFF. In DNA, the CDR3 is TGTGCCTGGAGAGGACAGTCCTTTTACAATGAGCAGTTCTTC.

This chain connects TRBV19 to TRBJ2-5; TRBD1 or TRBD2 may be the D gene (5 bases each). The CDR3 loop spans 16 amino acids. Germline CDR1 LNHDA, CDR2 SQIVND (reference sequence). V lost 3 bases, J lost 5 bases, and 19 bases lay in between. Here the CDR3 reads CASSISDISGTETQYF. Here the CDR3 DNA reads TGTGCCAGTAGTATTTCGGACATTTCGGGAACGGAGACCCAGTACTTC.

Here the CDR3 DNA reads TGTGCCAGCAGTCTGACAGGGGCCCAAGAGACCCAGTACTTC. This sequence encodes CASSLTGAQETQYF. V usage is TRBV6-5 and J usage is TRBJ2-5; 8 nucleotides line up with TRBD1. In germline, CDR1 is MNHEY, CDR2 SVGAGI. The CDR3 extends over 14 amino acids. V lost 5 bases, J lost 1 base, and 3 bases stayed unmatched.

The rearrangement joins TRBV11-2 to TRBJ2-7; D uncertain. The germline V gene has CDR1 SGHAT and CDR2 FQNNGV. V lost 1 base and J 2 bases, leaving 9 bases between the germline ends. The CDR3 consists of 14 residues. In DNA, the CDR3 is TGTGCCAGCAGCTTAGTACCGGGTCCCTACGAGCAGTACTTC. Protein: CASSLVPGPYEQYF.

This sequence joins TRBV9 and TRBJ2-2; D is possibly TRBD1 (6 bases). This CDR3 comprises 15 residues. Deletions cut 4 bases from V and 5 bases from J, with 15 bases between. The germline gives CDR1 SGDLS, CDR2 YYNGEE. The CDR3 region is CASSLTGTPTGELFF. CDR3 coding DNA: TGTGCCAGCAGCCTGACCGGGACACCAACCGGGGAGCTGTTTTTT.

This rearrangement joins TRBV14 to TRBJ1-2; TRBD1 matches at 7 bases. The CDR3 length is 18 residues. The junction had 10 bases not matched to a gene; V was cut back by 0 bases and J by 0 bases. Germline CDR1 and CDR2: SGHDN and FVKESK. The CDR3 here is CASSQDTIDREPNYGYTF. In DNA, the CDR3 is TGTGCCAGCAGCCAAGATACGATCGACAGGGAACCTAACTATGGCTACACCTTC.

CDR3 sequence reads: CASSLTASGEQYF. CDR3 coding DNA: TGTGCCAGCAGCTTAACGGCCAGTGGCGAGCAGTACTTC. The V call is TRBV5-5, the J call TRBJ2-7; D not certain. The CDR3 extends over 13 amino acids. V shed 2 bases and J shed 6 bases, with 12 bases lying between them. In germline, CDR1 is SGHKS, CDR2 YYEKEE (reference sequence). The variable domain in full, completed from reference TRBV5-5 and TRBJ2-7, reads DAGVTQSPTHLIKTRGQQVTLRCSPISGHKSVSWYQQVLGQGPQFIFQYYEKEERGRGNFPDRFSARQFPNYSSELNVNALLLGDSALYLCASSLTASGEQYFGPGTRLTVT.

J is TRBJ2-1 and V is TRBV19; TRBD1 might be the D (6 bases). Per the germline V gene, CDR1 is LNHDA and CDR2 is SQIVND (reference sequence). This CDR3 has 17 amino acids. Trimming left V 5 bases short and J 0 bases short, with 17 bases between. The CDR3 spells CASSSWTVTGSYNEQFF. DNA for the CDR3: TGTGCCAGTAGTTCTTGGACAGTTACTGGCTCCTACAATGAGCAGTTCTTC.

The chain combines TRBV7-7 with TRBJ2-3, with unresolved D. V was trimmed by 5 bases and J by 3 bases, leaving 9 bases between them. The CDR3 is made up of 13 amino acids. Germline V gene data show CDR1 as SSHAT and CDR2 as FNYEAQ (reference sequence). The CDR3 region has the DNA TGTGCCAGCAGCAAAAAGAGTACAGATACGCAGTATTTT. It is translated as CASSKKSTDTQYF.

The CDR3 DNA is TGTGCCAGTAGTATAAGCGGGCGGGCGAACACCGGGGAGCTGTTTTTT. Its protein is CASSISGRANTGELFF. This chain connects TRBV19 to TRBJ2-2, with D possibly TRBD2 on 6 matching bases. The CDR3 loop spans 16 amino acids. The germline V gene has CDR1 LNHDA and CDR2 SQIVND (reference sequence). The germline V and J ends were trimmed by 2 bases and 0 bases, with 10 bases remaining between them.

This chain connects TRBV27 to TRBJ2-7; a weak D match, TRBD1 (6 bases). The V and J ends lost 3 bases and 2 bases respectively, with 8 bases between them. The CDR3 is 13 residues long. Germline V CDR1 and CDR2: MNHEY, SMNVEV (reference sequence). CDR3 residues: CASSFTGPYEQYF. In nucleotides, the CDR3 is TGTGCCAGCAGTTTTACAGGGCCCTACGAGCAGTACTTC.

V is TRBV4-1 and J is TRBJ1-4; D not certain. Germline V gene lookup returns CDR1 MGHRA and CDR2 YSYEKL. This CDR3 comprises 15 residues. The V end lost 6 bases, the J end lost 5 bases, and 16 bases lay between the germline ends. The DNA for the CDR3 is TGCGCCAGCAGTCTAAGAAGCAGTTTGAATGAAAAACTGTTTTTT. Encoded protein: CASSLRSSLNEKLFF.

The CDR3 DNA reads TGTGCCAGCAGCTCCATTGAAGGGCCATACTACAATGAGCAGTTCTTC. It specifies CASSSIEGPYYNEQFF. V usage is TRBV11-1 and J usage is TRBJ2-1; D gene ambiguous. V shed 4 bases and J shed 3 bases, with 16 bases lying between them. The CDR3 extends over 16 amino acids. Per germline, CDR1 SGHAT and CDR2 FQDESV (reference sequence).

The chain links TRBV6-5 to TRBJ1-5; a possible D gene is TRBD1 (5 bases). The CDR3 loop spans 15 amino acids. V dropped 7 bases and J dropped 0 bases, with 13 bases sitting between them. CDR1 and CDR2 (germline): MNHEY, SVGAGI. The CDR3 nucleotides are TGTGCCAGCACGATTGGTGGGGGTAGCAATCAGCCCCAGCATTTT. Residues: CASTIGGGSNQPQHF.

The CDR3 bases are TGTGCCAGCAGGGGTGGGACAGCCGCAAGAGATACGCAGTATTTT. It codes for CASRGGTAARDTQYF. The V and J genes are TRBV27 and TRBJ2-3; 7 bases are a match to TRBD1. Germline CDR1 reads MNHEY; CDR2 reads SMNVEV (reference sequence). The length of the CDR3 is 15 residues. V lost 6 bases, J lost 5 bases, and 11 bases stayed unmatched.